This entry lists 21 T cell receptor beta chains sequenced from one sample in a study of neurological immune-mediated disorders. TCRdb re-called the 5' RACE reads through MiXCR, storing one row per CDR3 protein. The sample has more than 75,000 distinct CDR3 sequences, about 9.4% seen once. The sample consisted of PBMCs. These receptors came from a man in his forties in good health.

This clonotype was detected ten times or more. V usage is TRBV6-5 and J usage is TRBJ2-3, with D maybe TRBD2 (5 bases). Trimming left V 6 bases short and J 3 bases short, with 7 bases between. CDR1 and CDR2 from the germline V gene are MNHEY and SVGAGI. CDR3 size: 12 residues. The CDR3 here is CASRGVTDTQYF. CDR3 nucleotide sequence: TGTGCCAGCAGGGGAGTGACAGATACGCAGTATTTT.

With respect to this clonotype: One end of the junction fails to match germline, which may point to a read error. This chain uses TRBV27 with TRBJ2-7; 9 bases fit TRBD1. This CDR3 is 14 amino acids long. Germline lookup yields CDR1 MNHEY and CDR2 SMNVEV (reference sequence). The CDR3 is CTSSLGTGSYEQYF. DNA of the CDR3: TGTACCAGCAGTTTAGGGACAGGGAGTTACGAGCAGTACTTC.

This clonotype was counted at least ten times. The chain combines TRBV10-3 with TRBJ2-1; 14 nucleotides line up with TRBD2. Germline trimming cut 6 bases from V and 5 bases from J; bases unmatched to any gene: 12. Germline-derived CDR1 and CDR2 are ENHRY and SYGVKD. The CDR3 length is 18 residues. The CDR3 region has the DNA TGTGCCATCAGCCTGACTAGCGGGGGGGCCAAACGTGACAATGAGCAGTTCTTC. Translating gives CAISLTSGGAKRDNEQFF.

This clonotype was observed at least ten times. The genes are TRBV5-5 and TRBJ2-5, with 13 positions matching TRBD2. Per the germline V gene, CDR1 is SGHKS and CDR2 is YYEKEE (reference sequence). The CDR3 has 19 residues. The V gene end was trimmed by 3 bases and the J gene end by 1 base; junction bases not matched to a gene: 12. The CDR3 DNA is TGTGCCAGCAGCTCCTTAGGACTAGCGGGGGCTCACTTCCAAGAGACCCAGTACTTC. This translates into CASSSLGLAGAHFQETQYF. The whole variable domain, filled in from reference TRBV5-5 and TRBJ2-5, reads DAGVTQSPTHLIKTRGQQVTLRCSPISGHKSVSWYQQVLGQGPQFIFQYYEKEERGRGNFPDRFSARQFPNYSSELNVNALLLGDSALYLCASSSLGLAGAHFQETQYFGPGTRLLVL.

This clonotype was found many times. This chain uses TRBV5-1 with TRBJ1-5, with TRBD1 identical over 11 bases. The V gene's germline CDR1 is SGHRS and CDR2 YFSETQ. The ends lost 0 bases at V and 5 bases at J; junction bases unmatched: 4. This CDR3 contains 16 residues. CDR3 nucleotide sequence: TGCGCCAGCAGCTTGGGGGGACAGGGGGTTGATCAGCCCCAGCATTTT. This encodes CASSLGGQGVDQPQHF.

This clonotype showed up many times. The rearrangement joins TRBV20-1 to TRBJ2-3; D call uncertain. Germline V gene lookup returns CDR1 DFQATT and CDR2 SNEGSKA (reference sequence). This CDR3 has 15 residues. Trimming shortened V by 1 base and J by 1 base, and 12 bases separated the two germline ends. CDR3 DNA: TGCAGTGCTAGAGTATTGGGTAAGGGCACAGATACGCAGTATTTT. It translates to CSARVLGKGTDTQYF.

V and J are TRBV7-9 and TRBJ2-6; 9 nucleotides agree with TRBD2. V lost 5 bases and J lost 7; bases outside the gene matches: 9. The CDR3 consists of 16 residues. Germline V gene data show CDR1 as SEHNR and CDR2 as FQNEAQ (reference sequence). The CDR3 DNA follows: TGTGCCAGCAGCCCTCTAGCGGGGAGGGGAGCCAACGTCCTGACTTTC. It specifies CASSPLAGRGANVLTF.

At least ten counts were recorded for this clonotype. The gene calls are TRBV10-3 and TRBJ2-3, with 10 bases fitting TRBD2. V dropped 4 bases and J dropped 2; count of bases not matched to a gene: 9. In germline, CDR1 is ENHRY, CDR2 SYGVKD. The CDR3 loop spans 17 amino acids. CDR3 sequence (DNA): TGTGCCATCAGTGTACGAGGGCTAGCGGGGGTCACAGATACGCAGTATTTT. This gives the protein CAISVRGLAGVTDTQYF.

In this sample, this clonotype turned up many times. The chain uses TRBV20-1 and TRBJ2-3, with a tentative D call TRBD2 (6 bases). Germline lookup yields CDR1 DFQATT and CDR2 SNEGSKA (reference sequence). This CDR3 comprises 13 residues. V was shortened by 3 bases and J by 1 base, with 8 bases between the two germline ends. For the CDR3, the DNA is TGCAGTGCTAGGGGACTCGGCACAGATACGCAGTATTTT. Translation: CSARGLGTDTQYF.

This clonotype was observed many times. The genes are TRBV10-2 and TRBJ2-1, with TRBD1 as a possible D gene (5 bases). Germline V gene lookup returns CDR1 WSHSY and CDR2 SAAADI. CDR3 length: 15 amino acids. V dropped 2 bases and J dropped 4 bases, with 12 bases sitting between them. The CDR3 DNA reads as TGCGCCAGCAGTGAGCTGGACACAATTTACAATGAGCAGTTCTTC. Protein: CASSELDTIYNEQFF.

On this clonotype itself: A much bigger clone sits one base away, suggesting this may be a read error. In DNA form, the CDR3 reads TGCGCCAGCAGCTTGGGCGACACCTACAATGGGCAGTTCTTC. Its protein is CASSLGDTYNGQFF. The chain has TRBV5-1 and TRBJ2-1, with D hard to call. The length of the CDR3 is 14 residues. Germline V gene sequence: CDR1 SGHRS, CDR2 YFSETQ.

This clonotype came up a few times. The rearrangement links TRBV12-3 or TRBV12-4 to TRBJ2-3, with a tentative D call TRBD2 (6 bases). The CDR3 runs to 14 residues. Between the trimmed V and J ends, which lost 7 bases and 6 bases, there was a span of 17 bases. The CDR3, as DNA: TGTGCCAGCAAGCCCGCGATGGAGGGGGATACGCAGTATTTT. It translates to CASKPAMEGDTQYF.

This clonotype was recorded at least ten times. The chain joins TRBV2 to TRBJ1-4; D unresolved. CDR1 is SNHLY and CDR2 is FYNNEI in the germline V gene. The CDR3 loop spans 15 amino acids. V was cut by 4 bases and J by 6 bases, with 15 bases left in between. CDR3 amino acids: CASSAPRLGDEKLFF. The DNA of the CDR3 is TGTGCCAGCAGTGCCCCCAGACTTGGTGATGAAAAACTGTTTTTT.

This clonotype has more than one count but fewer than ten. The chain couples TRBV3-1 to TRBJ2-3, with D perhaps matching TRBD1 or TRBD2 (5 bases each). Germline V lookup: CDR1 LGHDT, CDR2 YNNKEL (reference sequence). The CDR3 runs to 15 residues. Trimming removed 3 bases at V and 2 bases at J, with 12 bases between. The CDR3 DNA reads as TGTGCCAGCAGCCAGGCCGGGACCGTCACAGATACGCAGTATTTT. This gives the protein CASSQAGTVTDTQYF.

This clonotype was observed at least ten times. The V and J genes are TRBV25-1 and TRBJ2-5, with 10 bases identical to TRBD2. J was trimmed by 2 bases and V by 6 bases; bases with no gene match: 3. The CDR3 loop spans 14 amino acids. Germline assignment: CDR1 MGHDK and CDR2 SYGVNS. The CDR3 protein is CASRSTSGQETQYF. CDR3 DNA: TGTGCCAGCAGATCGACTAGCGGGCAAGAGACCCAGTACTTC.

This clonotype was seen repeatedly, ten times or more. As DNA, the CDR3 is TGCAGCGTTGTACCCGGGCTGAACACCGGGGAGCTGTTTTTT. Translation gives CSVVPGLNTGELFF. The chain uses TRBV29-1 and TRBJ2-2; D is uncertain. Germline loops: CDR1 SQVTM, CDR2 ANQGSEA. The germline V and J ends were trimmed by 4 bases and 1 base, with 10 bases remaining between them. The CDR3 is 14 amino acids.

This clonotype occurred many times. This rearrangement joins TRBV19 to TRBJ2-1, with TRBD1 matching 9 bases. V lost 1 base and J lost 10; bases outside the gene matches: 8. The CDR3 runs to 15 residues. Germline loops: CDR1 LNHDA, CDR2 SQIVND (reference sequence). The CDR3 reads CASSIVGTGSIEQFF. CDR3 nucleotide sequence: TGTGCCAGTAGTATAGTCGGGACAGGGTCAATAGAGCAGTTCTTC.

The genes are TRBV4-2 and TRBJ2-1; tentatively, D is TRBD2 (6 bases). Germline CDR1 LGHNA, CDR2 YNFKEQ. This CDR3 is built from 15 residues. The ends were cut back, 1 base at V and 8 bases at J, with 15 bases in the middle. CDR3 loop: CASSQGLEGGYEQFF. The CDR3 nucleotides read TGTGCCAGCAGCCAAGGACTAGAAGGAGGCTATGAGCAGTTCTTC.

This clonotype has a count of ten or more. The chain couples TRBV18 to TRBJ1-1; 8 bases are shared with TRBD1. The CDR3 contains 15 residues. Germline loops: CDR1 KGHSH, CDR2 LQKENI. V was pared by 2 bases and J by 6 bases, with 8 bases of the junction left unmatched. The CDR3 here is CASSPTLAGGSEAFF. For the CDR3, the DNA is TGTGCCAGCTCACCAACTTTGGCAGGGGGCTCTGAAGCTTTCTTT.

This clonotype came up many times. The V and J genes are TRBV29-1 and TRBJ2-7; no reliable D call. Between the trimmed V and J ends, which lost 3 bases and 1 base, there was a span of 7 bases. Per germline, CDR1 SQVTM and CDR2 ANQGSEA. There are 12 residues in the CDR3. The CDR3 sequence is CSVELPSYEQYF. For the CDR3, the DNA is TGCAGCGTTGAGCTCCCGTCCTACGAGCAGTACTTC.

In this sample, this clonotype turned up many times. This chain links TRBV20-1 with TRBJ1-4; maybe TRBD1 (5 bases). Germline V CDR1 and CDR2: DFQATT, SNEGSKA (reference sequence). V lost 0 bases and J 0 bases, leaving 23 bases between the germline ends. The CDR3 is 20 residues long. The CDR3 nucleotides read TGCAGTGCTAGAGATTTTCTGGTGGAGGGGACGGACGCAACTAATGAAAAACTGTTTTTT. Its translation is CSARDFLVEGTDATNEKLFF.